Listed here are 25 T cell receptor beta chains from one sample, sequenced in a study of cytotoxic CD8 clonotypes in ibrutinib-treated CLL. TCRdb's copy holds only in-frame clones and misses some; the assay was immunoSEQ multiplex PCR. The profile shows about 30,000 clones, roughly 60% of them singletons. The starting material was PBMCs, obtained before ibrutinib treatment. The receptors originated from a human donor with chronic lymphocytic leukemia.

The chain carries TRBV19 and TRBJ2-7, with 8 bases aligning to TRBD1. CDR3 length: 16 amino acids. The V gene's germline CDR1 is LNHDA and CDR2 SQIVND (reference sequence). V shed 5 bases and J 0 bases; nucleotides not matched to a gene: 9. For the CDR3, the DNA is TGTGCCAGTAGTTTACAGGGGGATACTAGCTCCTACGAGCAGTACTTC. Translated: CASSLQGDTSSYEQYF.

The chain links TRBV4-2 to TRBJ2-7; a weak D match, TRBD2 (6 bases). CDR1 and CDR2 (germline): LGHNA, YNFKEQ. The CDR3 covers 13 residues. V dropped 5 bases and J dropped 4 bases, with 12 bases sitting between them. CDR3 amino acids: CASSFGTQYEQYF. The CDR3 DNA is TGTGCCAGCAGCTTCGGGACTCAGTACGAGCAGTACTTC.

The chain employs TRBV28 and TRBJ1-1; tentatively, D is TRBD1 (5 bases). CDR1 is MDHEN and CDR2 is SYDVKM in the germline V gene. V shed 5 bases and J shed 8 bases, with 12 bases lying between them. CDR3 length: 12 amino acids. The CDR3 coding sequence is TGTGCCAGCAGTGGGACGGAGGCGGAAGCTTTCTTT. This sequence encodes CASSGTEAEAFF. The entire variable domain, with the rest obtained from reference TRBV28 and TRBJ1-1, is as follows: DVKVTQSSRYLVKRTGEKVFLECVQDMDHENMFWYRQDPGLGLRLIYFSYDVKMKEKGDIPEGYSVSREKKERFSLILESASTNQTSMYLCASSGTEAEAFFGQGTRLTVV.

The chain recombines TRBV5-6 with TRBJ1-4; D is uncertain. This CDR3 has 12 amino acids. Germline CDR1 SGHDT, CDR2 YYEEEE. Trimming removed 1 base from V and 8 bases from J, with 6 bases in between. The CDR3 DNA follows: TGTGCCAGCAGCTTGCTGGGGGAAAAACTGTTTTTT. It codes for CASSLLGEKLFF. Using reference TRBV5-6 and TRBJ1-4 for the parts outside the CDR3, the full variable domain is DAGVTQSPTHLIKTRGQQVTLRCSPKSGHDTVSWYQQALGQGPQFIFQYYEEEERQRGNFPDRFSGHQFPNYSSELNVNALLLGDSALYLCASSLLGEKLFFGSGTQLSVL.

The chain links TRBV2 to TRBJ2-7; 8 bases agree with TRBD2. V lost 5 bases and J lost 0; bases outside the gene matches: 9. The CDR3 loop spans 16 amino acids. The germline gives CDR1 SNHLY, CDR2 FYNNEI. The CDR3 loop reads CASSPITSGNSYEQYF. The CDR3 nucleotides are TGTGCCAGCAGTCCAATTACTAGCGGCAACTCCTACGAGCAGTACTTC.

The J gene is TRBJ2-7, the V gene TRBV4-2, with D tentatively TRBD2 (5 bases). Deletions cut 1 base from V and 4 bases from J, with 14 bases between. Germline V gene lookup returns CDR1 LGHNA and CDR2 YNFKEQ. The CDR3 has 15 residues. The CDR3 sequence: CASSQVSGEGYEQYF. CDR3 DNA sequence: TGTGCCAGCAGCCAAGTCAGCGGCGAAGGGTACGAGCAGTACTTC.

This clone was recorded only once. The V and J genes are TRBV6-5 and TRBJ1-4, with TRBD1 matching over 8 bases. The germline V gene has CDR1 MNHEY and CDR2 SVGAGI. CDR3 length equals 15 residues. V shed 5 bases and J 7 bases; nucleotides not matched to a gene: 9. DNA of the CDR3: TGTGCCAGCAGTAGAGACAGGGGATGGGGTGAAAAACTGTTTTTT. It encodes CASSRDRGWGEKLFF.

This clone was seen only a few times. The rearrangement joins TRBV19 to TRBJ1-2; no clear D. The CDR3 totals 13 residues. V lost 3 bases to trimming and J lost 3 bases, with 8 bases between them. Germline assignment: CDR1 LNHDA and CDR2 SQIVND (reference sequence). CDR3 nucleotides: TGTGCCAGTAGTATTGGGCACGACTATGGCTACACCTTC. Translation: CASSIGHDYGYTF.

The genes are TRBV19 and TRBJ1-1; D possibly corresponds to TRBD1 (5 bases). This CDR3 comprises 12 residues. Germline CDR1 and CDR2: LNHDA and SQIVND (reference sequence). V was cut by 7 bases and J by 1 base, with 7 bases left in between. The chain's CDR3 is CASTDRNTEAFF. The DNA of the CDR3 is TGTGCCAGTACCGACAGGAACACTGAAGCTTTCTTT.

This chain links TRBV5-1 with TRBJ2-2; 8 bases are a match to TRBD2. This CDR3 is 15 amino acids long. Germline V gene sequence: CDR1 SGHRS, CDR2 YFSETQ. The junction had 10 bases not matched to a gene; V was cut back by 5 bases and J by 7 bases. The CDR3 region is CASSGASGFSGELFF. In DNA, the CDR3 is TGCGCCAGCAGTGGAGCTAGCGGGTTTAGCGGGGAGCTGTTTTTT.

This chain joins TRBV9 and TRBJ1-1; no reliable D call. The ends were cut back, 2 bases at V and 1 base at J, with 6 bases in the middle. The CDR3 extends over 13 amino acids. CDR1 SGDLS and CDR2 YYNGEE come from the germline V gene. The CDR3 region is CASSVSPNTEAFF. The CDR3 DNA sequence: TGTGCCAGCAGCGTTAGTCCGAACACTGAAGCTTTCTTT.

The chain employs TRBV7-9 and TRBJ2-7; TRBD2 agrees at 11 bases. The CDR3 is 15 residues long. Germline loops: CDR1 SEHNR, CDR2 FQNEAQ (reference sequence). Trimming removed 5 bases from V and 5 bases from J; junction bases left unmatched: 8. The CDR3 DNA reads TGTGCCAGCAGCCCTATTAGCGGGGGGGTCCACGAGCAGTACTTC. Encoded protein: CASSPISGGVHEQYF. Drawing the rest from reference TRBV7-9 and TRBJ2-7, the complete variable domain is DTGVSQNPRHKITKRGQNVTFRCDPISEHNRLYWYRQTLGQGPEFLTYFQNEAQLEKSRLLSDRFSAERPKGSFSTLEIQRTEQGDSAMYLCASSPISGGVHEQYFGPGTRLTVT.

V usage is TRBV5-1 and J usage is TRBJ1-2; the match to TRBD1 covers 12 bases. The trim removed 7 bases at V and 7 bases at J, leaving 8 bases unmatched. There are 14 residues in the CDR3. Germline CDR1 and CDR2: SGHRS and YFSETQ. In DNA form, the CDR3 reads TGCGCCAGCCACCCGGGACAGGGGGCAGCTGGCTACACCTTC. It codes for CASHPGQGAAGYTF.

This chain links TRBV5-4 with TRBJ2-7; D gene uncertain. The V gene lost 2 bases and the J gene lost 6 bases, with 12 bases spanning the gap. CDR1 and CDR2 (germline): SGHNT, YYREEE (reference sequence). This CDR3 region has 13 residues. The CDR3 loop is CASSFWNGREQYF. The DNA for the CDR3 is TGTGCCAGCAGCTTTTGGAACGGGCGCGAGCAGTACTTC.

The V gene is TRBV10-1, the J gene TRBJ1-3; D unresolved. This CDR3 contains 13 residues. With 2 bases removed from V and 5 bases from J, the gap between germline ends came to 7 bases. CDR1 and CDR2 (germline): WNHNN, SYGVQD (reference sequence). The CDR3 is CASSEDARNTIYF. Written as DNA, the CDR3 is TGCGCCAGCAGTGAGGACGCCCGAAACACCATATATTTT.

This clone was found a few times. This same CDR3 is encoded by further DNA sequences in the sample. J is TRBJ2-7 and V is TRBV20-1; D remains unclear. This CDR3 is built from 10 residues. The V end lost 3 bases, the J end lost 2 bases, and 2 bases lay between the germline ends. Germline V gene sequence: CDR1 DFQATT, CDR2 SNEGSKA (reference sequence). CDR3 nucleotides: TGCAGTGCTAGGGCCTACGAGCAGTACTTC. Amino acids: CSARAYEQYF.

This chain joins TRBV6-6 and TRBJ2-1; D remains ambiguous. Germline values: CDR1 MNHNY, CDR2 SVGAGI (reference sequence). This CDR3 comprises 12 residues. V gave up 5 bases and J gave up 5 bases, with 7 bases separating them. The CDR3 region is CASSDRHNEQFF. The CDR3 DNA follows: TGTGCCAGCAGTGACCGACACAATGAGCAGTTCTTC.

The chain carries TRBV5-1 and TRBJ2-7; D remains ambiguous. This CDR3 spans 10 amino acids. V was shortened by 7 bases and J by 3 bases, with 5 bases between the two germline ends. CDR1 is SGHRS, CDR2 YFSETQ, per germline. The CDR3 here is CASYVYEQYF. In nucleotides, the CDR3 is TGCGCCAGCTACGTCTACGAGCAGTACTTC.

This chain links TRBV28 with TRBJ2-5, with TRBD2 matching over 10 bases. Germline V gene data show CDR1 as MDHEN and CDR2 as SYDVKM. The CDR3 is 15 amino acids. The trim removed 8 bases at V and 4 bases at J, leaving 10 bases unmatched. The CDR3 coding sequence is TGTGCCAGCCCCCCGGCTAGCGGGAGAGGAGAGACCCAGTACTTC. It codes for CASPPASGRGETQYF.

This chain connects TRBV5-4 to TRBJ2-1, with 7 bases that match TRBD1. The junction had 4 bases not matched to a gene; V was cut back by 4 bases and J by 0 bases. CDR3 size: 15 residues. Per germline, CDR1 SGHNT and CDR2 YYREEE (reference sequence). CDR3 region: CASSRYRGSYNEQFF. The CDR3 DNA follows: TGTGCCAGCAGCCGGTACAGGGGCTCCTACAATGAGCAGTTCTTC.

This clone turned up a few times. V usage is TRBV2 and J usage is TRBJ2-2; 11 nucleotides align to TRBD2. Germline V gene lookup returns CDR1 SNHLY and CDR2 FYNNEI. The CDR3 is 15 residues long. J lost 4 bases, V lost 5 bases, and 3 bases had no gene match. The CDR3 DNA is TGTGCCAGCAGTACAGGACTAGCGGGCACCGGGGAGCTGTTTTTT. This sequence encodes CASSTGLAGTGELFF.

A few counts support this clone. J is TRBJ2-7 and V is TRBV7-2; the D gene could be TRBD1 or TRBD2 (5 bases each). The CDR3 spans 13 residues. V was pared by 4 bases and J by 5 bases, with 12 bases between. Germline V gene data show CDR1 as SGHTA and CDR2 as FQGNSA. CDR3 in amino acids: CASSSSGRHEQYF. The CDR3 nucleotides are TGTGCCAGCAGCTCCTCAGGGAGACACGAGCAGTACTTC.

This clone has just a few counts. The chain is built from TRBV19 and TRBJ1-3; D gene uncertain. Germline CDR1 and CDR2: LNHDA and SQIVND (reference sequence). Trimming stripped 5 bases from V and 1 base from J, with 12 bases between. The CDR3 has 15 residues. The CDR3 DNA reads TGTGCCAGTAGTTTCCTAGGTGCGTCTGGAAACACCATATATTTT. Protein sequence: CASSFLGASGNTIYF.

This clone is judged medium-sized (0.01 to 0.1%). V is TRBV30 and J is TRBJ2-3; the D gene is possibly TRBD2 (7 bases). Germline-derived CDR1 and CDR2 are GTSNPN and SVGIG (reference sequence). The CDR3 has 19 residues. V gave up 2 bases and J gave up 0 bases, with 24 bases separating them. CDR3 residues: CAWSSGGGLPGVSTDTQYF. The CDR3 nucleotides are TGTGCCTGGAGTAGTGGCGGGGGCCTGCCCGGAGTTAGCACAGATACGCAGTATTTT.

The chain is built from TRBV6-1 and TRBJ1-5; 10 positions match TRBD1. V was clipped by 10 bases and J by 4 bases; unmatched bases: 4. Per the germline V gene, CDR1 is MNHNS and CDR2 is SASEGT. The CDR3 has 13 amino acids. The CDR3 sequence: CATGDRGNQPQHF. The CDR3 nucleotides read TGTGCCACCGGGGACAGGGGAAATCAGCCCCAGCATTTT.